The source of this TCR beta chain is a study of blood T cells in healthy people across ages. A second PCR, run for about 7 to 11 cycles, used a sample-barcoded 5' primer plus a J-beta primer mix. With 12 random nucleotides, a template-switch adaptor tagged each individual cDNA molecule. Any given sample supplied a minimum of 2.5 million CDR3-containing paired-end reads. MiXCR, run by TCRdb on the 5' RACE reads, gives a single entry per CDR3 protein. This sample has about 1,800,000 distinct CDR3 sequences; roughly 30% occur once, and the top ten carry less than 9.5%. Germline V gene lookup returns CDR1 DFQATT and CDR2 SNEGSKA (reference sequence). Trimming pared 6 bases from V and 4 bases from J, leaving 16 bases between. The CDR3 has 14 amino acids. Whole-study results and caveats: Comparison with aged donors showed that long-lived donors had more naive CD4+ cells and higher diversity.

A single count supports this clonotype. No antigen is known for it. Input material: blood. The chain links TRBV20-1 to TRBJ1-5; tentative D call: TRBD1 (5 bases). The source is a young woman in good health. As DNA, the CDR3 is TGCAGTGCACCCGGTCGGGGGAAGAATCAGCCCCAGCATTTT. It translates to CSAPGRGKNQPQHF.